Following are 9 T cell receptor beta chains from one sample sequenced in a study of T cells after posttransplantation cyclophosphamide. Repertoires were generated with immunoSEQ multiplex PCR, while TCRdb's copy carries only in-frame clones and drops some. The sample contains more than 10,000 clones, approximately 78% of which appear only once. Busulfan-fludarabine conditioning, marrow transplant, and cyclophosphamide on days +3 and +4 were administered. The specimen was PBMCs, collected after allogeneic stem cell transplant with posttransplant cyclophosphamide. The source of these receptors is a female patient aged 50-60 years who received an allogeneic stem cell transplant from a related donor, was CMV-positive, and had no GVHD. Some T cells may have originated in the graft donor.

J is TRBJ1-6 and V is TRBV2, with a tentative D call TRBD1 (6 bases). Germline CDR1 is SNHLY and CDR2 is FYNNEI. Trimming shortened V by 9 bases and J by 8 bases, and 14 bases separated the two germline ends. This CDR3 is built from 13 residues. The CDR3 region is CARNRDTYSPLHF. Here the CDR3 DNA reads TGTGCCAGAAACCGGGACACATATTCACCCCTCCACTTT.

The gene calls are TRBV6-6 and TRBJ2-7; the D gene is possibly TRBD2 (6 bases). Germline assignment: CDR1 MNHNY and CDR2 SVGAGI (reference sequence). CDR3 length: 15 residues. V was pared by 0 bases and J by 0 bases, with 9 bases between. In DNA, the CDR3 is TGTGCCAGCAGTTACTCGACCGGGAGCTCCTACGAGCAGTACTTC. This sequence encodes CASSYSTGSSYEQYF.

The chain recombines TRBV6-5 with TRBJ1-2; TRBD1 matches at 8 bases. Germline CDR1 is MNHEY and CDR2 is SVGAGI. The CDR3 loop spans 15 amino acids. Trimming removed 6 bases from V and 4 bases from J; junction bases left unmatched: 10. CDR3 loop: CASSRDRSGLYGYTF. The CDR3 DNA reads as TGTGCCAGCAGCCGGGACAGGTCCGGCCTCTATGGCTACACCTTC.

The CDR3 here is CASSPRGDSNYGYTF. In DNA, the CDR3 is TGTGCCAGCAGTCCTAGGGGGGACAGCAACTATGGCTACACCTTC. This chain joins TRBV6-1 and TRBJ1-2, with TRBD1 identical over 7 bases. CDR1 is MNHNS and CDR2 is SASEGT in the germline V gene. The CDR3 spans 15 residues. With V trimmed by 5 bases and J by 2 bases, 8 bases remained unmatched.

The CDR3 DNA sequence: TGCGCCAGCAGCCAAGAAGGACTGAATTCTGGGGCCAACGTCCTGACTTTC. It translates to CASSQEGLNSGANVLTF. The chain carries TRBV4-1 and TRBJ2-6, with a weak D call TRBD2 (5 bases). The germline V gene encodes CDR1 MGHRA and CDR2 YSYEKL. The V and J ends lost 0 bases and 1 base respectively, with 10 bases between them. The CDR3 spans 17 residues.

The V gene is TRBV28, the J gene TRBJ1-3; a possible D gene is TRBD1 (6 bases). Germline CDR1 and CDR2: MDHEN and SYDVKM. Trimming took 7 bases from V and 4 from J, leaving 11 bases between them. The length of the CDR3 is 13 residues. CDR3 DNA: TGTGCCAGCATCCTACAGGGCGGAAACACCATATATTTT. This codes for CASILQGGNTIYF.

This chain links TRBV19 with TRBJ1-1, with 7 bases that match TRBD1. Per the germline V gene, CDR1 is LNHDA and CDR2 is SQIVND (reference sequence). J was trimmed by 1 base and V by 1 base; bases with no gene match: 6. The CDR3 contains 16 residues. The CDR3 here is CASSIGMTGTNTEAFF. The CDR3, as DNA: TGTGCCAGTAGTATAGGGATGACAGGGACGAACACTGAAGCTTTCTTT.

This chain uses TRBV29-1 with TRBJ1-3; D gene ambiguous. Germline V lookup: CDR1 SQVTM, CDR2 ANQGSEA. The CDR3 is 14 amino acids. Trimming removed 0 bases at V and 4 bases at J, with 10 bases between. Here the CDR3 reads CSVEEAVGGNTIYF. The CDR3 DNA follows: TGCAGCGTTGAAGAAGCGGTTGGGGGAAACACCATATATTTT.

The gene calls are TRBV28 and TRBJ2-3; 11 bases align to TRBD2. The CDR3 spans 19 residues. The J segment lost 5 bases and the V segment lost 5 bases, leaving 18 bases of the junction unmatched. Germline-derived CDR1 and CDR2 are MDHEN and SYDVKM. CDR3 region: CASSPLGSGGARVIDTQYF. The CDR3 nucleotides read TGTGCCAGCAGTCCCCTAGGTAGCGGGGGGGCCAGGGTAATAGATACGCAGTATTTT.